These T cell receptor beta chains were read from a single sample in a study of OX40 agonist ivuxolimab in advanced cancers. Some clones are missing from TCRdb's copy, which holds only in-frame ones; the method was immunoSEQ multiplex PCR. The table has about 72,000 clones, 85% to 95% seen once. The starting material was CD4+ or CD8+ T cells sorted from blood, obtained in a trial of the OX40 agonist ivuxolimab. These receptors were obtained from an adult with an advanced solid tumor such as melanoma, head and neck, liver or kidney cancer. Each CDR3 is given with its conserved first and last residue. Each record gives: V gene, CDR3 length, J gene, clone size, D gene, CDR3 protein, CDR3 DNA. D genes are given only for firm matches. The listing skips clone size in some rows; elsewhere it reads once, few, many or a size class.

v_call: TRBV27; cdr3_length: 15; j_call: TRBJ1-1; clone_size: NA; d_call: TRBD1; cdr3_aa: CASSSTRQGGAEAFF; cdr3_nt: TGTGCCAGCAGTTCCACTCGACAGGGTGGGGCTGAAGCTTTCTTT
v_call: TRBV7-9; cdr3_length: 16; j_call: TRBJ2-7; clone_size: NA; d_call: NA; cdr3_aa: CASSLGPGDPAYEQYF; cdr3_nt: TGTGCCAGCAGCTTAGGACCAGGGGACCCAGCCTACGAGCAGTACTTC
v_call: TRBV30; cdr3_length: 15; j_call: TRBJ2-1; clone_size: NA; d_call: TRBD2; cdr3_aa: CAWSVYSGGADEQFF; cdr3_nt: TGTGCCTGGAGTGTATATAGCGGGGGGGCTGATGAGCAGTTCTTC
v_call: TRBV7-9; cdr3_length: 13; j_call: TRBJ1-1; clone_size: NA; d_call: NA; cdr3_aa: CASRGSLNTEAFF; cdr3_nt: TGTGCCAGCAGGGGGTCACTGAACACTGAAGCTTTCTTT
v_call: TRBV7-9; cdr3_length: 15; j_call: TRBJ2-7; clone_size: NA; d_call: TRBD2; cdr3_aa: CASSSGLAGIYEQYF; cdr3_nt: TGTGCCAGCAGCTCGGGACTAGCGGGAATCTACGAGCAGTACTTC
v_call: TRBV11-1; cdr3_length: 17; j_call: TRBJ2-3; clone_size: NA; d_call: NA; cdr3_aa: CASSLSLSGGGTDTQYF; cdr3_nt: TGTGCCAGCAGCTTAAGTTTGAGCGGAGGAGGCACAGATACGCAGTATTTT
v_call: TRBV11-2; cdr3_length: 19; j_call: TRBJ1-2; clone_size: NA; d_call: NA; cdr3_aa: CASSLRGDLWSSGSKGYTF; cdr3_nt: TGTGCCAGCAGCTTACGAGGGGACTTGTGGAGCAGCGGGTCGAAAGGCTACACCTTC
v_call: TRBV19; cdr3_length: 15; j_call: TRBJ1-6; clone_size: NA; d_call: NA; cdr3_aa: CASSVQGLGSSPLHF; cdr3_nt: TGTGCCAGTAGTGTACAGGGCCTCGGGAGTTCACCCCTCCACTTT
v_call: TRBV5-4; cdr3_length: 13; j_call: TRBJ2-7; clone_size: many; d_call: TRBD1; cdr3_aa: CASSSGTVDEQYF; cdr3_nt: TGTGCCAGCAGCTCGGGGACAGTTGACGAGCAGTACTTC
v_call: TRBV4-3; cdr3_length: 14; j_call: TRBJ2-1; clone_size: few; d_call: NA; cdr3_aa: CASSQDPPYNEQFF; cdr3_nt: TGCGCCAGCAGCCAAGATCCGCCATACAATGAGCAGTTCTTC
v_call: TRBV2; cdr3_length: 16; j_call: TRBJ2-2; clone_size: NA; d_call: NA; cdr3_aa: CASSDLWVTNTGELFF; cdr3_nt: TGTGCCAGCAGCGACCTCTGGGTCACGAACACCGGGGAGCTGTTTTTT
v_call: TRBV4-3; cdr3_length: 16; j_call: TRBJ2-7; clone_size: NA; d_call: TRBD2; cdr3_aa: CASSQDYLTSGSQQYF; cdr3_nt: TGCGCCAGCAGCCAAGATTACCTTACTAGCGGGAGTCAGCAGTACTTC
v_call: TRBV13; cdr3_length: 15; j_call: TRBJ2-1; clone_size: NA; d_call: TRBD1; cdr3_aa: CASSLDRGLYNEQFF; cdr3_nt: TGTGCCAGCAGCTTAGACAGGGGGCTTTACAATGAGCAGTTCTTC
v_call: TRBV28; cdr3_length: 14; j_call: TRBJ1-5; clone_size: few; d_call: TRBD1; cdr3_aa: CASSLQTGRQPQHF; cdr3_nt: TGTGCCAGCAGTCTCCAGACAGGGCGTCAGCCCCAGCATTTT
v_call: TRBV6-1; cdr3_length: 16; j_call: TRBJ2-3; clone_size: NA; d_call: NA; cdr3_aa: CASSELGTLSTDTQYF; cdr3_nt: TGTGCCAGCAGTGAATTGGGTACCCTCAGCACAGATACGCAGTATTTT
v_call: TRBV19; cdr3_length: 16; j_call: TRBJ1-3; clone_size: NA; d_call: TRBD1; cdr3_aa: CASTGPDRGRGNTIYF; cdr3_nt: TGTGCCAGTACTGGCCCGGACAGGGGGCGCGGGAACACCATATATTTT
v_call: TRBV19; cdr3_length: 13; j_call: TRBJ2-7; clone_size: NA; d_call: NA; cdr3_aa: CASSINGGHEQYF; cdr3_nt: TGTGCCAGTAGTATAAACGGCGGGCACGAGCAGTACTTC